Below are 18 T cell receptor beta chains sequenced from a single sample in a study of technical replicates of blood from four donors. Repertoires were generated with immunoSEQ multiplex PCR, while TCRdb's copy carries only in-frame clones and drops some. Here the sample spans tens of thousands of clones, 85% to 95% being singletons. The source material was T cells isolated from PBMCs. These receptor sequences come from a human donor in good health.

CDR3 residues: CASVSYRTNPQPQHF. CDR3 in DNA: TGTGCCAGCGTTAGCTACCGGACAAATCCTCAGCCCCAGCATTTT. The chain is built from TRBV27 and TRBJ1-5; tentative D call: TRBD1 (5 bases). Per germline, CDR1 MNHEY and CDR2 SMNVEV (reference sequence). V was trimmed by 8 bases and J by 6 bases, leaving 20 bases between them. The CDR3 runs 15 residues.

The gene calls are TRBV7-2 and TRBJ1-1; D is perhaps TRBD1 (6 bases). V was clipped by 2 bases and J by 6 bases, with 25 bases between them. Germline CDR1 is SGHTA and CDR2 is FQGNSA. The CDR3 is 18 amino acids. CDR3 protein: CASSLTGFFGTRGAEAFF. CDR3 nucleotide sequence: TGTGCCAGCAGCTTAACGGGATTCTTCGGGACACGAGGGGCTGAAGCTTTCTTT.

V and J are TRBV30 and TRBJ2-1, with 7 bases lining up with TRBD2. CDR3 length: 15 amino acids. The germline V gene encodes CDR1 GTSNPN and CDR2 SVGIG (reference sequence). V shed 4 bases and J 8 bases; nucleotides not matched to a gene: 14. CDR3 bases: TGTGCCTGGAATCATCGGGGAGGGCTGATCGATGAGCAGTTCTTC. This sequence encodes CAWNHRGGLIDEQFF.

The chain couples TRBV30 to TRBJ1-5; 7 nucleotides align to TRBD1. This CDR3 region has 15 residues. V gave up 3 bases and J gave up 6 bases; unmatched junction bases: 11. The V gene's germline CDR1 is GTSNPN and CDR2 SVGIG (reference sequence). Here the CDR3 DNA reads TGTGCCTGGAGGGAATTAAGACAGGGCGGTCAGCCCCAGCATTTT. Encoded protein: CAWRELRQGGQPQHF.

This chain joins TRBV2 and TRBJ1-5; unclear D gene. Germline V lookup: CDR1 SNHLY, CDR2 FYNNEI. V lost 2 bases, J lost 6 bases, and 14 bases lay in between. This CDR3 spans 15 amino acids. The CDR3 DNA reads TGTGCCAGCAGTGAAAGCGTGGGAGCGGGTCAGCCCCAGCATTTT. Translating it yields CASSESVGAGQPQHF.

This clone was recorded only once. V is TRBV7-9 and J is TRBJ2-7, with D uncertain. This CDR3 contains 15 residues. Trimming cost V 5 bases and J 5 bases, with 19 bases left between them. The V gene's germline CDR1 is SEHNR and CDR2 FQNEAQ (reference sequence). For the CDR3, the DNA is TGTGCCAGCAGCCCGCCCTCCCTAAGTCTGCACGAGCAGTACTTC. It encodes CASSPPSLSLHEQYF.

V usage is TRBV28 and J usage is TRBJ2-1; 7 bases align to TRBD2. The CDR3 sequence is 17 residues long. V was clipped by 3 bases and J by 3 bases; unmatched bases: 11. Germline lookup yields CDR1 MDHEN and CDR2 SYDVKM. The CDR3 nucleotides read TGTGCCAGCAGTTTTGGGGGGGAGGTCCCTGACTACAATGAGCAGTTCTTC. Residues: CASSFGGEVPDYNEQFF.

This clone was found once. The chain carries TRBV18 and TRBJ2-3; 8 bases map to TRBD1. The trim removed 2 bases at V and 3 bases at J, leaving 7 bases unmatched. Per germline, CDR1 KGHSH and CDR2 LQKENI. The length of the CDR3 is 16 residues. DNA of the CDR3: TGTGCCAGCTCACCAGGGGTAGGACAGGGTACAGATACGCAGTATTTT. Its translation: CASSPGVGQGTDTQYF.

This chain uses TRBV6-1 with TRBJ2-7; TRBD1 aligns across 7 bases. Losses at the gene ends were 7 bases for V and 6 bases for J; bases not matched to a gene: 15. This CDR3 spans 15 amino acids. Germline V gene sequence: CDR1 MNHNS, CDR2 SASEGT. DNA of the CDR3: TGTGCCAGCACCCTCCTGACAGGGCTTGTGGCCGAGCAGTACTTC. Its translation: CASTLLTGLVAEQYF.

The chain recombines TRBV30 with TRBJ2-7; a weak D match, TRBD1 (5 bases). From germline, CDR1 is GTSNPN and CDR2 SVGIG (reference sequence). This CDR3 is 13 amino acids long. Trimming cost V 2 bases and J 1 base, with 9 bases left between them. CDR3 nucleotides: TGTGCCTGGAGTAGGGGCAGATCCTACGAGCAGTACTTC. Its translation is CAWSRGRSYEQYF.

J is TRBJ2-5 and V is TRBV14; 7 nucleotides line up with TRBD1. CDR1 is SGHDN, CDR2 FVKESK, per germline. This CDR3 spans 16 amino acids. V was clipped by 4 bases and J by 3 bases; unmatched bases: 11. This chain's CDR3 is CASSPRRGTAEETQYF. For the CDR3, the DNA is TGTGCCAGCAGCCCTCGGCGAGGGACAGCCGAAGAGACCCAGTACTTC. Based on the CDR3 plus reference TRBV14 and TRBJ2-5, the full variable domain is EAGVTQFPSHSVIEKGQTVTLRCDPISGHDNLYWYRRVMGKEIKFLLHFVKESKQDESGMPNNRFLAERTGGTYSTLKVQPAELEDSGVYFCASSPRRGTAEETQYFGPGTRLLVL.

This chain joins TRBV19 and TRBJ2-1; the match to TRBD2 covers 10 bases. This CDR3 region has 16 residues. Unmatched junction bases numbered 11, after V lost 5 bases and J lost 7 bases. CDR1 is LNHDA, CDR2 SQIVND, per germline (reference sequence). The DNA for the CDR3 is TGTGCCAGTAGTCCCAAGGGACTAGCGAGAAGGAATGAGCAGTTCTTC. It translates to CASSPKGLARRNEQFF.

The chain combines TRBV7-2 with TRBJ1-1; TRBD1 might be the D (6 bases). Germline V gene lookup returns CDR1 SGHTA and CDR2 FQGNSA. This CDR3 has 13 residues. V lost 6 bases and J 5 bases, leaving 13 bases between the germline ends. Here the CDR3 DNA reads TGTGCCAGCAGGACTCAAGGACAGACTGAAGCTTTCTTT. As protein: CASRTQGQTEAFF.

The V and J genes are TRBV11-3 and TRBJ2-6; TRBD1 matches 8 bases. Germline V gives CDR1 SGHNT, CDR2 YENEEA. J was trimmed by 7 bases and V by 1 base; bases with no gene match: 6. This CDR3 region has 16 residues. DNA for the CDR3: TGTGCCAGCAGCTTAGTCCACGGACAGGGAGCCAACGTCCTGACTTTC. This sequence encodes CASSLVHGQGANVLTF.

The chain has TRBV5-7 and TRBJ2-4; 7 nucleotides align to TRBD1. TRBV5-7 is classed as an ORF, of uncertain function. The CDR3 extends over 17 amino acids. Germline trimming cut 4 bases from V and 2 bases from J; bases unmatched to any gene: 12. CDR3 residues: CASSLVHRGISKNIQYF. CDR3 bases: TGTGCCAGCAGCCTAGTACACAGGGGTATTTCCAAAAACATTCAGTACTTC.

The rearrangement joins TRBV27 to TRBJ1-2; 8 bases line up with TRBD1. This CDR3 spans 13 amino acids. Germline loops: CDR1 MNHEY, CDR2 SMNVEV (reference sequence). The trim removed 5 bases at V and 7 bases at J, leaving 6 bases unmatched. The CDR3 region is CASSPDRVGGYTF. CDR3 coding DNA: TGTGCCAGCAGTCCGGACAGGGTAGGTGGCTACACCTTC.

The V call is TRBV5-1, the J call TRBJ1-3, with unresolved D. Deletions cut 1 base from V and 0 bases from J, with 8 bases between. The CDR3 loop spans 15 amino acids. CDR1 and CDR2 (germline): SGHRS, YFSETQ. CDR3 coding DNA: TGCGCCAGCAGCTTGACCTCAGGCTCTGGAAACACCATATATTTT. It yields the protein CASSLTSGSGNTIYF.

The chain joins TRBV4-3 to TRBJ2-2; unclear D gene. Per germline, CDR1 LGHNA and CDR2 YSLEER. Trimming removed 4 bases at V and 2 bases at J, with 5 bases between. CDR3 length: 13 residues. The CDR3 loop reads CASSLTNTGELFF. CDR3 DNA sequence: TGCGCCAGCAGCCTCACTAACACCGGGGAGCTGTTTTTT.